This TCR beta chain was recorded in a study of OX40 agonist ivuxolimab in advanced cancers. In terms of the full investigation: Ivuxolimab, which targeted the costimulatory receptor OX40 (CD134), was an agonistic, fully human IgG2 monoclonal antibody. Intravenous ivuxolimab was administered to patients every 2 weeks at six dose levels: 0.01, 0.1, 0.3, 1.5, 3 and 10 mg/kg. Of the approximately 50 dose-escalation patients, hepatocellular carcinoma was present in approximately 20, melanoma in around 15, renal cell carcinoma in 9 and head and neck cancer in 9. A male proportion of about 79% and a mean age of approximately 61 years, ranging from 23 to 79, were recorded for the dose-escalation cohort. Prior anti-PD-1, anti-PD-L1 or anti-CTLA-4 therapy was permitted, and 30% to 50% of dose-escalation patients had received checkpoint inhibitors. Partial responses were achieved by three dose-escalation patients, of whom one had hepatocellular carcinoma and two had cutaneous melanoma. The purpose of peripheral TCRbeta sequencing was to test whether ivuxolimab changed TCR sequence diversity and led to clonal T-cell expansion. The paper covers the monotherapy dose-escalation part of the phase I ivuxolimab trial, which included N ≈ 57 patients. General conclusions and limits of the study: At doses of 0.1 to 3.0 mg/kg, clonal expansion of both CD4+ and CD8+ blood T cells was observed from baseline to week 6. Partial responders in the 0.1-3.0 mg/kg groups had among the lowest normalized peripheral clonal expansion, especially among CD8+ T cells. Low levels of normalized T-cell clonal expansion were also seen in some patients who did not respond. After ivuxolimab, expanded clones were on average more numerous among CD8+ T cells than among CD4+ T cells. The antigen specificity of the peripheral T cells that underwent clonal expansion was not determined.

Regarding this clone: Which antigen it targets is not known. Within one base of it there is no much larger clone, and no base qualities were kept.

The trial excluded patients who had a history of autoimmune disease or were on systemic immunosuppression. Peripheral blood for TCR sequencing was drawn from every dose cohort at baseline, at cycle 4 day 1 and at cycle 7 day 1. The samples were taken from a phase I, first-in-human, multicenter, open-label dose-escalation trial of ivuxolimab. Adults with locally advanced or metastatic melanoma, renal cell, hepatocellular, or head and neck squamous cell carcinoma were enrolled in the trial. Before TCR sequencing, CD4+ and CD8+ T cells were separately sorted from peripheral blood. Genomic DNA was extracted from sorted cells for sequencing of the TCRbeta CDR3 region. The immunoSEQ Assay was used for sequencing of TCRbeta CDR3 regions. Not all clones reach the TCRdb copy of this immuneACCESS table, which keeps in-frame sequences only. Checked studies attribute under half of the gap to unresolved V genes and leave the rest unexplained. A total of about 110,000 clones appear in this sample, roughly 90% of them only once. The ten largest account for 0.25% to 0.3% of the sample.

The CDR3 numbers 15 residues from cysteine through phenylalanine. Only the CDR3 part of the read is kept: 45 bases, read in frame from the first base. At the junction V is shortened by 2 bases and J by 6 bases; bases outside the gene matches: 6. According to the germline V gene, CDR1 reads MNHNS and CDR2 reads SASEGT. Material: CD4+ or CD8+ T cells sorted from blood, obtained in a trial of the OX40 agonist ivuxolimab. This clonotype was obtained from an adult with an advanced solid tumor such as melanoma, head and neck, liver or kidney cancer. The V gene is TRBV6-1 and the J gene is TRBJ1-4; TRBD1 lines up with 7 middle nucleotides. The sequenced DNA is TGTGCCAGCAGTGAATGGGGCAGGGGGGATGAAAAACTGTTTTTT. It translates to CASSEWGRGDEKLFF.